This section outlines one TCR beta chain sequence together with its context. Antigen: not known. The record originates from a study of T cell responses to AZD1222 COVID-19 vaccine. Findings and caveats of the study: White British people made up most donors, females outnumbered males, and clonal diversity was possibly underestimated.

Only in-frame clones appear in the TCRdb table, and some are missing; sequencing was by immunoSEQ multiplex PCR. The sample lists 95,000 to 150,000 clones, about 90% occurring once. This sample comprised peripheral blood, obtained on day 0 of AZD1222 vaccination. This clonotype originated in an adult in good health.

The CDR3 sequence is CASSLGGAREAFF. The CDR3 DNA is TGTGCCAGCAGTTTGGGGGGGGCGCGTGAAGCTTTCTTT. The chain recombines TRBV12-3 or TRBV12-4 with TRBJ1-1, with a tentative D call TRBD1 (6 bases). The CDR3 loop spans 13 amino acids. Trimming stripped 3 bases from V and 7 bases from J, with 12 bases between.